Listed here are 8 T cell receptor beta chains from one sample, sequenced in a study of CD8 T cells in ankylosing spondylitis. The study, taken as a whole, reports: A TCR beta motif of several highly homologous variants appeared characteristic of ankylosing spondylitis blood.

MiXCR, run by TCRdb on the 5' RACE reads, gives a single entry per CDR3 protein. The data hold about 220,000 distinct CDR3 sequences, with 7.3% observed a single time. What these receptors recognize is not known. Sequences were obtained from blood, either unsorted or a sorted T cell fraction (not recorded which). The receptors stem from a male donor with ankylosing spondylitis.

The V call is TRBV7-9, the J call TRBJ2-7; weak D call: TRBD2 (6 bases). V dropped 5 bases and J dropped 7 bases, with 18 bases sitting between them. Germline CDR1 reads SEHNR; CDR2 reads FQNEAQ (reference sequence). This CDR3 has 14 amino acids. CDR3 in DNA: TGTGCCAGCAGCGGCGGGACTTCTTTGGCGGAGCAGTACTTC. Protein product: CASSGGTSLAEQYF. The full variable domain, completed using reference TRBV7-9 and TRBJ2-7, is DTGVSQNPRHKITKRGQNVTFRCDPISEHNRLYWYRQTLGQGPEFLTYFQNEAQLEKSRLLSDRFSAERPKGSFSTLEIQRTEQGDSAMYLCASSGGTSLAEQYFGPGTRLTVT.

This clonotype appeared a few times. The chain employs TRBV4-1 and TRBJ2-1; D possibly uses TRBD1 or TRBD2 (5 bases each). V was clipped by 0 bases and J by 2 bases, with 20 bases between them. The CDR3 loop spans 19 amino acids. CDR1 and CDR2 (germline): MGHRA, YSYEKL. The CDR3 DNA is TGCGCCAGCAGCCAAGACTTGACTAACCATGGGACGCCCTACAATGAGCAGTTCTTC. It encodes CASSQDLTNHGTPYNEQFF.

About this clonotype: A much bigger clone sits one base away, suggesting this may be a read error. The chain uses TRBV6-6 and TRBJ2-1, with a possible D match to TRBD2 (6 bases). Germline V lookup: CDR1 MNHNY, CDR2 SVGAGI (reference sequence). The CDR3 consists of 13 residues. The V and J ends lost 2 bases and 5 bases respectively, with 7 bases between them. CDR3 sequence (DNA): TGTGCCAGCAGTTACGGGGGGAACAATGAGCAGTTCTTC. Translation: CASSYGGNNEQFF.

The gene calls are TRBV9 and TRBJ2-5; the D gene could be TRBD1 or TRBD2 (5 bases each). The CDR3 covers 15 residues. The germline gives CDR1 SGDLS, CDR2 YYNGEE. Trimming took off 0 bases at V and 5 bases at J, with 14 bases between the two ends. DNA for the CDR3: TGTGCCAGCAGCGTAGCTACGAGGGACGGGGAGACCCAGTACTTC. Its translation is CASSVATRDGETQYF.

The chain has TRBV7-8 and TRBJ2-5, with D unclear. This CDR3 region has 13 residues. CDR1 is SGHVS, CDR2 FQNEAQ, per germline. The ends were cut back, 7 bases at V and 5 bases at J, with 14 bases in the middle. CDR3 region: CASNVAPGETQYF. The CDR3 DNA follows: TGTGCCAGCAATGTGGCCCCGGGCGAGACCCAGTACTTC.

This clonotype was found many times. V gene TRBV2 combines with J gene TRBJ2-3; 14 nucleotides align to TRBD2. The trim removed 4 bases at V and 4 bases at J, leaving 7 bases unmatched. Germline V gene sequence: CDR1 SNHLY, CDR2 FYNNEI. The CDR3 is 17 amino acids. This CDR3 is CASSASGTSGSADTQYF. The CDR3 coding sequence is TGTGCCAGCAGTGCCTCCGGGACTAGCGGGAGTGCAGATACGCAGTATTTT.

In this sample, this clonotype turned up many times. The gene calls are TRBV4-3 and TRBJ2-7; a weak D match, TRBD1 (6 bases). Germline V gene sequence: CDR1 LGHNA, CDR2 YSLEER. The CDR3 extends over 15 amino acids. V lost 0 bases and J lost 5, with 14 bases in between. The DNA for the CDR3 is TGCGCCAGCAGCCAAGATGTCAGGGGCCGCAACGAGCAGTACTTC. Its protein product is CASSQDVRGRNEQYF.

A few counts support this clonotype. The V call is TRBV6-5, the J call TRBJ2-7; TRBD2 aligns across 8 bases. Germline V gene data show CDR1 as MNHEY and CDR2 as SVGAGI. Trimming at V came to 2 bases and at J to 0 bases, leaving 3 bases not matched to a gene. The CDR3 extends over 15 amino acids. CDR3 nucleotides: TGTGCCAGCAGTTACACGGGAGGGATCTCCTACGAGCAGTACTTC. Protein sequence: CASSYTGGISYEQYF.